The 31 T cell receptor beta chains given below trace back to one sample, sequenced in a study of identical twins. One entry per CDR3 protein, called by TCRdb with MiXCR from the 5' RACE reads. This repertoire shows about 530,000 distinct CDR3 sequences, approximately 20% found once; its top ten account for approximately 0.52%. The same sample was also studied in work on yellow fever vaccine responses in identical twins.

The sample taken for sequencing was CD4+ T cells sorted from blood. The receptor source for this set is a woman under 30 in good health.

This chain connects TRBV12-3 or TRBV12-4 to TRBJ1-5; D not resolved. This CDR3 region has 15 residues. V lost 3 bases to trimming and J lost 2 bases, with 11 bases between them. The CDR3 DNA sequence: TGTGCCAGCAGTTTTGCCGAAACGGGCAATCAGCCCCAGCATTTT. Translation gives CASSFAETGNQPQHF.

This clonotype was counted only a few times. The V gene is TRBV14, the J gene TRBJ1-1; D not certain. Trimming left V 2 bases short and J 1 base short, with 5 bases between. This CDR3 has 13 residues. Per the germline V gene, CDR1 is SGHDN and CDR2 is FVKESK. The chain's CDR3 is CASSQMSNTEAFF. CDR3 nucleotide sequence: TGTGCCAGCAGCCAAATGTCGAACACTGAAGCTTTCTTT.

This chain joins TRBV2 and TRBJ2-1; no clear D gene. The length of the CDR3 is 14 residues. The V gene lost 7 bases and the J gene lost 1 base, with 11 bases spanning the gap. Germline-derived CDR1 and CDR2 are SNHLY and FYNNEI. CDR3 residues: CASNTIGSYNEQFF. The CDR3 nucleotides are TGTGCCAGCAACACGATAGGGTCCTACAATGAGCAGTTCTTC.

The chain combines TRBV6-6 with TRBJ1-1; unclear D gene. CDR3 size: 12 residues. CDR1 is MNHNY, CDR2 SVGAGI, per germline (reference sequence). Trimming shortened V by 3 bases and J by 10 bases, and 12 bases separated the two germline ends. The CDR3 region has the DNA TGTGCCAGCAGTTATCGCCAGGATCGAGCTTTCTTT. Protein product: CASSYRQDRAFF.

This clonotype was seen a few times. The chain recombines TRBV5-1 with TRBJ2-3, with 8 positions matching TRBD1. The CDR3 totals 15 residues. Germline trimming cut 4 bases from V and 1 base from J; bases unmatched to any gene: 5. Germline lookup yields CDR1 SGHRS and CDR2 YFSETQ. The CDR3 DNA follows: TGCGCCAGCAGCCAGGACAGGGCCGGCACAGATACGCAGTATTTT. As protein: CASSQDRAGTDTQYF.

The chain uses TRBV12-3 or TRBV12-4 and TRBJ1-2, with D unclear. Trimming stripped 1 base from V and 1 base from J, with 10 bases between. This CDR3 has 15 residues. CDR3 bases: TGTGCCAGCAGTTTAGTCCAGGCTAATAACTATGGCTACACCTTC. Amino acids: CASSLVQANNYGYTF.

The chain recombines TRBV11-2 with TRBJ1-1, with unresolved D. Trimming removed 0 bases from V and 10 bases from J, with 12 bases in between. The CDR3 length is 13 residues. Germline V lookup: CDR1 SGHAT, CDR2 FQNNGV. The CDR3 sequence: CASSLDGRSLAFF. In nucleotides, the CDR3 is TGTGCCAGCAGCTTAGACGGACGGTCCCTAGCTTTCTTT.

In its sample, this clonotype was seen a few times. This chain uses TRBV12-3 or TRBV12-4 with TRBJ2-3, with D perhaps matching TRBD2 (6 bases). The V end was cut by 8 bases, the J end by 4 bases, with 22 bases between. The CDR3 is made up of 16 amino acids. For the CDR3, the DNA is TGTGCCAGCTTGAGGAGGGCGGCCTCGGTGCCAGATACGCAGTATTTT. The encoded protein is CASLRRAASVPDTQYF.

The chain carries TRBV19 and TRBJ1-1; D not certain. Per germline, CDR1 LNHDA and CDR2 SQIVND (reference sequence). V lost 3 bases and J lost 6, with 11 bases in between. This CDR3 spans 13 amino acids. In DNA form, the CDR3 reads TGTGCCAGTAGTATGGGCTTAAACGCTGAAGCTTTCTTT. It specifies CASSMGLNAEAFF.

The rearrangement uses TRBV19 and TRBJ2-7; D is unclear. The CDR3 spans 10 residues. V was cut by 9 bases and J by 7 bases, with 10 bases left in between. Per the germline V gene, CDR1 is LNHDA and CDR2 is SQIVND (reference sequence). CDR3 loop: CARRPREQYV. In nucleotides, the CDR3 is TGTGCCAGGCGCCCGAGGGAGCAGTACGTC.

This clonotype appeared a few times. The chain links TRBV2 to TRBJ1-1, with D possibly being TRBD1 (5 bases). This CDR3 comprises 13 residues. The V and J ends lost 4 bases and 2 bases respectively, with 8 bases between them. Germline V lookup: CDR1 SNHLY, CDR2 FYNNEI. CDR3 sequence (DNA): TGTGCCAGCAGTGGCAGGGTCAACACTGAAGCTTTCTTT. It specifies CASSGRVNTEAFF. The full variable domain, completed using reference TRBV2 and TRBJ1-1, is EPEVTQTPSHQVTQMGQEVILRCVPISNHLYFYWYRQILGQKVEFLVSFYNNEISEKSEIFDDQFSVERPDGSNFTLKIRSTKLEDSAMYFCASSGRVNTEAFFGQGTRLTVV.

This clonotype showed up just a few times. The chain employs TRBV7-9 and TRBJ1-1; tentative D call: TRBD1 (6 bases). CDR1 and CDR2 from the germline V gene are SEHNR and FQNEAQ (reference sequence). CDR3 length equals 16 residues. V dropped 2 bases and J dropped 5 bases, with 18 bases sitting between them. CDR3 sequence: CASSLSQGGFGTEAFF. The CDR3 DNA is TGTGCCAGCAGCTTATCACAGGGCGGATTTGGGACTGAAGCTTTCTTT.

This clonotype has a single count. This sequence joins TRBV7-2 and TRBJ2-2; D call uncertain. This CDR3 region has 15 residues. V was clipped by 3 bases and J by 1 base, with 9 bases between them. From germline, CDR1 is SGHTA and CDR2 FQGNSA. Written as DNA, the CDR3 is TGTGCCAGCAGCTTCTCGCTCCTGAACACCGGGGAGCTGTTTTTT. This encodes CASSFSLLNTGELFF. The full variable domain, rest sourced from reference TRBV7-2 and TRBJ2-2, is GAGVSQSPSNKVTEKGKDVELRCDPISGHTALYWYRQSLGQGLEFLIYFQGNSAPDKSGLPSDRFSAERTGGSVSTLTIQRTQQEDSAVYLCASSFSLLNTGELFFGEGSRLTVL.

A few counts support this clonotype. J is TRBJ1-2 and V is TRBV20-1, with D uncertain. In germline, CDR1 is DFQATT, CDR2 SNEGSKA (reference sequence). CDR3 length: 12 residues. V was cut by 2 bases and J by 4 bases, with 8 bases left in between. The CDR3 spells CSARFSVYGYTF. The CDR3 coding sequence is TGCAGTGCTAGATTCTCAGTCTATGGCTACACCTTC.

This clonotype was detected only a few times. The CDR3 DNA is TGTGCCAGCAGTCCCGGAGGCGGGGGAACCTACGAGCAGTACTTC. Translating gives CASSPGGGGTYEQYF. This sequence joins TRBV28 and TRBJ2-7; 7 bases match TRBD2. The germline V gene encodes CDR1 MDHEN and CDR2 SYDVKM. This CDR3 is 15 amino acids long. With 5 bases clipped from V and 2 bases from J, the junction kept 9 bases outside the gene matches.

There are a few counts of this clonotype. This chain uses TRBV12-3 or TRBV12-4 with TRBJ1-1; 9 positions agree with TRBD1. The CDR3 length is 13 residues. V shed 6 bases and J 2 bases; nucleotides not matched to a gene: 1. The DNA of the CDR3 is TGTGCCAGCAGGACAGGGGGAAACACTGAAGCTTTCTTT. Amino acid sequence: CASRTGGNTEAFF.

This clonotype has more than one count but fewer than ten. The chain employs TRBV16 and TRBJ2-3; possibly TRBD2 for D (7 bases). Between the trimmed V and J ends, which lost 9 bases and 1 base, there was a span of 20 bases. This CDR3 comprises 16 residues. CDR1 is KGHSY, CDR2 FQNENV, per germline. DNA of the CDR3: TGTGCCAGTTTACCCCGAGGGGGGGCCGGCACAGATACGCAGTATTTT. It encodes CASLPRGGAGTDTQYF.

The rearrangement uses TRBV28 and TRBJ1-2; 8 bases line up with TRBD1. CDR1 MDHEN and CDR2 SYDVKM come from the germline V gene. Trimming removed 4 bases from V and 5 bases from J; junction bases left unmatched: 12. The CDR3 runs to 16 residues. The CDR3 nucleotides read TGTGCCAGCAGTTGGGGGGTAGCAGGGGGCCATTATGGCTACACCTTC. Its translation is CASSWGVAGGHYGYTF.

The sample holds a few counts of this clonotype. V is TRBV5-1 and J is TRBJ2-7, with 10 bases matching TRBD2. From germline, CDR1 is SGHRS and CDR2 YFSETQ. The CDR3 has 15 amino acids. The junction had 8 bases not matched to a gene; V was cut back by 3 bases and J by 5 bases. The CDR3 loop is CASSSSSGRRDEQYF. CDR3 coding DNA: TGCGCCAGCAGCTCCTCTAGCGGGAGAAGGGACGAGCAGTACTTC.

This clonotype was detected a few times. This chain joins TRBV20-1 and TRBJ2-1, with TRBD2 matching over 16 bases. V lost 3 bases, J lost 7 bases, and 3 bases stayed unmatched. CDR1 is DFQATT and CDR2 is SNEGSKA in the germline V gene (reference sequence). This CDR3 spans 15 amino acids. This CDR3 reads CSASVGLAGGNEQFF. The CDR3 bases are TGCAGTGCTAGTGTGGGACTAGCGGGAGGGAATGAGCAGTTCTTC.

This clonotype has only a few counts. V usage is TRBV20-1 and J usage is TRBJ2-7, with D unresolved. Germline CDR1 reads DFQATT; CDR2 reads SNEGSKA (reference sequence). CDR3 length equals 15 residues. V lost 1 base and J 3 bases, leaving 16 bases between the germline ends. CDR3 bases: TGCAGTGCTAGAGGCGGCGGCTCCATTCGCTACGAGCAGTACTTC. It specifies CSARGGGSIRYEQYF.

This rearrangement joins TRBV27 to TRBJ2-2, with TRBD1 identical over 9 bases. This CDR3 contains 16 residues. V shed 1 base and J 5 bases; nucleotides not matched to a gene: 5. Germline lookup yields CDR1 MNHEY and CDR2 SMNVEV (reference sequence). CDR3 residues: CASSLFPGTGTGELFF. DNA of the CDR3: TGTGCCAGCAGTTTATTTCCCGGGACAGGGACCGGGGAGCTGTTTTTT.

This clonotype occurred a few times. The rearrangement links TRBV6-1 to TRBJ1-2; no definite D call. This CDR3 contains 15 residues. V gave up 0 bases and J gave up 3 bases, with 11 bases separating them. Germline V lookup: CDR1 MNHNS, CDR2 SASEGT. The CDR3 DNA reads TGTGCCAGCAGTGAAGCGTCCGGCAGCTACTATGGCTACACCTTC. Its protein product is CASSEASGSYYGYTF.

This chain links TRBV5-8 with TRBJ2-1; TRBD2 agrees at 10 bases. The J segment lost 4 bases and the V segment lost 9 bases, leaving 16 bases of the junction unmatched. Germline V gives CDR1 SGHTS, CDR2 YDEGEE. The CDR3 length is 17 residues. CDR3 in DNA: TGTGCCACCCGACCTACCGCCGGGACTAGCGAATACAATGAGCAGTTCTTC. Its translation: CATRPTAGTSEYNEQFF. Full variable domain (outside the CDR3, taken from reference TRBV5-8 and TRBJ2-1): EAGVTQSPTHLIKTRGQQATLRCSPISGHTSVYWYQQALGLGLQFLLWYDEGEERNRGNFPPRFSGRQFPNYSSELNVNALELEDSALYLCATRPTAGTSEYNEQFFGPGTRLTVL.

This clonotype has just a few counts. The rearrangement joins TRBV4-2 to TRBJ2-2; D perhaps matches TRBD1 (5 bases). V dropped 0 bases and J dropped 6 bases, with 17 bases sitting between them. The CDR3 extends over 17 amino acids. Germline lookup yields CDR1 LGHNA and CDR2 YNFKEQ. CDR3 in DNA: TGTGCCAGCAGCCAAGATGATCAGGGAAGGTTTGCCGGGGAGCTGTTTTTT. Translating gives CASSQDDQGRFAGELFF.

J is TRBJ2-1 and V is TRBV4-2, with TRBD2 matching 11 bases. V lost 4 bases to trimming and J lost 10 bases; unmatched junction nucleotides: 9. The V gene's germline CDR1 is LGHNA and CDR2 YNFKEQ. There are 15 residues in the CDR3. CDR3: CASSPTSGAPLEQFF. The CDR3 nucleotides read TGTGCCAGCAGCCCGACTAGCGGGGCCCCCTTGGAGCAGTTCTTC.

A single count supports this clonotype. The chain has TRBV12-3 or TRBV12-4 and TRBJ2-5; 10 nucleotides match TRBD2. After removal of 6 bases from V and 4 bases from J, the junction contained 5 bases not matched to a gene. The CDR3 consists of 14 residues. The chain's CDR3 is CASSHSSGRETQYF. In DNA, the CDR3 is TGTGCCAGCAGCCATTCTAGCGGGAGAGAGACCCAGTACTTC.

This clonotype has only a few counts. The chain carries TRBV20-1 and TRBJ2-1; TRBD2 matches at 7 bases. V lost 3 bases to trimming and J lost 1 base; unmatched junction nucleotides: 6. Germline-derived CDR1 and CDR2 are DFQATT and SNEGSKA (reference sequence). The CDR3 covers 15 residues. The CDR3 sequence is CSASGGWVSYNEQFF. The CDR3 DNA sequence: TGCAGTGCTAGCGGGGGGTGGGTATCCTACAATGAGCAGTTCTTC.

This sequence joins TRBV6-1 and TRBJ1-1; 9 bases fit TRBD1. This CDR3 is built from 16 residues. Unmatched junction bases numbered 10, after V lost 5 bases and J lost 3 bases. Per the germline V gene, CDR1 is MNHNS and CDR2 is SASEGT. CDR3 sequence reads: CASSLGQGSRDTEAFF. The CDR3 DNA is TGTGCCAGCAGTCTCGGACAGGGGAGCCGGGACACTGAAGCTTTCTTT.

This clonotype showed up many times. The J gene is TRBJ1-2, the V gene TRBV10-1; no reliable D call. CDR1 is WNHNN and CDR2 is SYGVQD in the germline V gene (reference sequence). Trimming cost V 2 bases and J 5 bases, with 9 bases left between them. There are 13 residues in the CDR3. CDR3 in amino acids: CASSENAEYGYTF. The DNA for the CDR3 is TGCGCCAGCAGTGAGAACGCAGAATATGGCTACACCTTC.

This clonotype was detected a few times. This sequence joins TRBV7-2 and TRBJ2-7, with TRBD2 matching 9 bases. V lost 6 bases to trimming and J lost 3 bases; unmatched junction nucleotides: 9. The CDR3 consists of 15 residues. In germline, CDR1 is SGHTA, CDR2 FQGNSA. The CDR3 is CASRLPSGVNYEQYF. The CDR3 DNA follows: TGTGCCAGCAGACTCCCTAGCGGGGTTAACTACGAGCAGTACTTC.